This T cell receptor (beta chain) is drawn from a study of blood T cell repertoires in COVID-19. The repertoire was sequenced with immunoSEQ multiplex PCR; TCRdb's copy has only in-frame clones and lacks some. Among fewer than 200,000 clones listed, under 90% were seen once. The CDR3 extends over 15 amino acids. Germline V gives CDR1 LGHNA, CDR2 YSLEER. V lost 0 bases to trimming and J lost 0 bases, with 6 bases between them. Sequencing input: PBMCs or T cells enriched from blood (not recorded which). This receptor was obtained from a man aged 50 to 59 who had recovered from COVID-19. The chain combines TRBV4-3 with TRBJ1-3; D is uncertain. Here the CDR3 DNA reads TGCGCCAGCAGCCAAGAATCCGTCTCTGGAAACACCATATATTTT. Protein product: CASSQESVSGNTIYF.